This entry features one T cell receptor beta chain sequence. Trimming removed 7 bases from V and 1 base from J, with 10 bases in between. Germline V CDR1 and CDR2: MNHEY, SVGAGI. The CDR3 is 13 residues long. Enrollment of patients from Seattle took place during active infection, with longitudinal follow-up. Per the authors' pipeline: From reference gene primer amplification, estimates of nucleated cell counts were derived. Only in-frame clones appear in the TCRdb table, and some are missing; sequencing was by immunoSEQ multiplex PCR. V, J and clone size were drawn from that table, and D and trimming were deduced from the DNA. Here the sample spans more than 300,000 clones, about nine tenths being singletons. The record originates from a study of blood T cell repertoires in COVID-19.

The sequence was obtained from a woman in her thirties with COVID-19, enrolled during active disease. This rearrangement joins TRBV6-5 to TRBJ1-1; D is perhaps TRBD1 (5 bases). The sequencing sample was made of peripheral blood. The CDR3 reads CASTRGQNTEAFF. The CDR3 nucleotides are TGTGCCAGCACCCGAGGACAGAACACTGAAGCTTTCTTT.